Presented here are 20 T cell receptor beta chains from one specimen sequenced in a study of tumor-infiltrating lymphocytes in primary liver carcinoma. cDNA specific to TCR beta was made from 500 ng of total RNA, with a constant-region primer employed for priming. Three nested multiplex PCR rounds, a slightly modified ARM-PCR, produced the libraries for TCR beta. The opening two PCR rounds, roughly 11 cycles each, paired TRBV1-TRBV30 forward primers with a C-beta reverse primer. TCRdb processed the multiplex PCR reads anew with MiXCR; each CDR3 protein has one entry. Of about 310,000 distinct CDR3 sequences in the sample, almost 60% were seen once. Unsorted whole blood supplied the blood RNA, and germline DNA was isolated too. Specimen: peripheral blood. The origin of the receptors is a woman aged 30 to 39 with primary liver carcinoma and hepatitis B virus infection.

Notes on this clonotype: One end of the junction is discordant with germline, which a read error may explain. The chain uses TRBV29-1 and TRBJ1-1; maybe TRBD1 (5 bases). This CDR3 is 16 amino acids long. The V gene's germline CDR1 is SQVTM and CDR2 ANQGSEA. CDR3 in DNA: TGCAGCGTTCATCCAATCCCAGGGACGGGGAACACTGAGGCTTTCTTT. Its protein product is CSVHPIPGTGNTEAFF.

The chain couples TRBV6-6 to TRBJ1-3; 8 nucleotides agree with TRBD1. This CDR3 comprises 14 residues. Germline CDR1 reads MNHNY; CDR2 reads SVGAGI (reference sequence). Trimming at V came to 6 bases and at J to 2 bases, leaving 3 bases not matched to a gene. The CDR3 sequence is CASRVDRAGNTIYF. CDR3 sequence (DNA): TGTGCCAGCAGGGTGGACAGGGCTGGAAACACCATATATTTT.

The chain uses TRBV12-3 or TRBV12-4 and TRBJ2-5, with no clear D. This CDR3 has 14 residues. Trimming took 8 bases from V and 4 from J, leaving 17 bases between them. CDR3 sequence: CASHPVMGRETQYF. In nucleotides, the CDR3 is TGTGCCAGCCACCCTGTAATGGGAAGAGAGACCCAGTACTTC.

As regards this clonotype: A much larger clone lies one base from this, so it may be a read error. The CDR3 sequence: CASSLTLEEPQHF. CDR3 nucleotide sequence: TGTGCCAGCAGTCTCACGCTCGAGGAGCCCCAGCATTTT. The chain is built from TRBV6-5 and TRBJ1-5; D remains ambiguous. The V end lost 5 bases, the J end lost 8 bases, and 13 bases lay between the germline ends. The CDR3 sequence is 13 residues long. CDR1 is MNHEY and CDR2 is SVGAGI in the germline V gene.

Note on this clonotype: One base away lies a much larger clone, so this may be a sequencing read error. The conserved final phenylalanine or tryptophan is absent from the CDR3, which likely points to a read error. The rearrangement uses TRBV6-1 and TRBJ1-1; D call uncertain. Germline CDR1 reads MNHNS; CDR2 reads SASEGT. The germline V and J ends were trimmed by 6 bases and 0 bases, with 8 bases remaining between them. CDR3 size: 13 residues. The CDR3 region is CASRRHLNTEAFL. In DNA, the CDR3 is TGTGCCAGCAGAAGACACCTGAACACTGAAGCTTTCTTA.

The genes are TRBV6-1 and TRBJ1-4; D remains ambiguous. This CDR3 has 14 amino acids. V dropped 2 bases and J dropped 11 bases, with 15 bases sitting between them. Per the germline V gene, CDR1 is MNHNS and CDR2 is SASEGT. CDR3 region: CASSEKSRLFKLFF. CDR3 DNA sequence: TGTGCCAGCAGTGAAAAGTCTAGGTTGTTTAAACTGTTTTTT.

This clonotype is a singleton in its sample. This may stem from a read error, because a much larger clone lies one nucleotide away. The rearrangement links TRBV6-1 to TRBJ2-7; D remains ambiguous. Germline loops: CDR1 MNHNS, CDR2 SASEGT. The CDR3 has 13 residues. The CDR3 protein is CVSSVGPRYEQYF. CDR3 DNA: TGTGTCAGCAGCGTCGGACCACGCTACGAGCAGTACTTC.

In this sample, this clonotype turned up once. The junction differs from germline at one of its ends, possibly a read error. CDR3 region: CASSLGTVLAKNIRYF. Written as DNA, the CDR3 is TGTGCCAGCAGTTTGGGGACAGTTTTAGCCAAAAACATTCGGTACTTC. The chain joins TRBV12-3 or TRBV12-4 to TRBJ2-4, with TRBD1 matching 7 bases. CDR3 length: 16 amino acids.

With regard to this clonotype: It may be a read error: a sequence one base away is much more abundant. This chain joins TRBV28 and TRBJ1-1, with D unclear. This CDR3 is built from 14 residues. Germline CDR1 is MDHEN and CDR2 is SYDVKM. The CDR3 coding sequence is TGTGCCAGCAGTGATTGGAGGCGGAACACTGAAGCTCTCTTT. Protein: CASSDWRRNTEALF. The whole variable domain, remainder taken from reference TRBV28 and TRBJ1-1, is DVKVTQSSRYLVKRTGEKVFLECVQDMDHENMFWYRQDPGLGLRLIYFSYDVKMKEKGDIPEGYSVSREKKERFSLILESASTNQTSMYLCASSDWRRNTEALFGQGTRLTVV.

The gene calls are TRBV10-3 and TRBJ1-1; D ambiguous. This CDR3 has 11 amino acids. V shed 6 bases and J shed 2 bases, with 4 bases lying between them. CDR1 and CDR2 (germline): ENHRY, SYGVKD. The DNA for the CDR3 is TGTGCCATCAGGGATAACACTGAAGCTTTCTTT. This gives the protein CAIRDNTEAFF.

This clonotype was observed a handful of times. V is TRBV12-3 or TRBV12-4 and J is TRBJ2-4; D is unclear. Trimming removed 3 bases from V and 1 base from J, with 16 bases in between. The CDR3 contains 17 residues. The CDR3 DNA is TGTGCCAGCAGTTTCCTGGCTGTTGGGATGGCCAAAAACATTCAGTACTTC. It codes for CASSFLAVGMAKNIQYF.

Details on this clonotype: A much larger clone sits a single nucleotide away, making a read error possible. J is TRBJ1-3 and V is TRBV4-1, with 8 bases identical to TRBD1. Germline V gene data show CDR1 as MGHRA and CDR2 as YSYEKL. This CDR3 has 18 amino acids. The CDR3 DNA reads TGCGCCCGCAGCCGATTCTCCGGGACAGGTCTCTCTGGAAACACCATATATTTT. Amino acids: CARSRFSGTGLSGNTIYF.

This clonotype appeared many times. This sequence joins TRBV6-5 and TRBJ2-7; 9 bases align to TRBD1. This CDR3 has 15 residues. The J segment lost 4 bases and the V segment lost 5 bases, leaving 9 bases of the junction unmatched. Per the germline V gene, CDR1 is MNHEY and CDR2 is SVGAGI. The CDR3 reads CASSIRWDRVYEQYF. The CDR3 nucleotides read TGTGCCAGCAGTATCCGATGGGACAGGGTATACGAGCAGTACTTC.

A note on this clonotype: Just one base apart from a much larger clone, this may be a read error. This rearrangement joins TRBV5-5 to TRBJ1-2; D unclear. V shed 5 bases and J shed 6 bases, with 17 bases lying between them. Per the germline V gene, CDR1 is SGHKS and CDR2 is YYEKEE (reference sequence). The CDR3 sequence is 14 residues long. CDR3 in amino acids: CASRFPIHTDGYTF. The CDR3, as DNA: TGTGCCAGCAGATTTCCGATCCATACCGATGGCTACACCTTC.

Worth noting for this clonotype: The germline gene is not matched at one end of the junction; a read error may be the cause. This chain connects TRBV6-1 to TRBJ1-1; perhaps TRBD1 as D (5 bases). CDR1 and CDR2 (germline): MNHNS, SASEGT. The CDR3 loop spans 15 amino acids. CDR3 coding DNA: TGTACCAGCAGAGCGAGGGGCAGGCTTAACACTGAAGCTTTCTTT. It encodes CTSRARGRLNTEAFF.

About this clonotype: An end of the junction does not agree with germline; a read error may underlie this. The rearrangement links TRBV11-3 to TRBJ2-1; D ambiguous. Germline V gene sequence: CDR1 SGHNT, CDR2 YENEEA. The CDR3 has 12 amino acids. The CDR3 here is CASSRHDNKQFF. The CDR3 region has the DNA TGCGCCAGCAGCCGACATGACAATAAGCAGTTCTTC. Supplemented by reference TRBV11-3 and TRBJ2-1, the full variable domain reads EAGVVQSPRYKIIEKKQPVAFWCNPISGHNTLYWYLQNLGQGPELLIRYENEEAVDDSQLPKDRFSAERLKGVDSTLKIQPAELGDSAVYLCASSRHDNKQFFGPGTRLTVL.

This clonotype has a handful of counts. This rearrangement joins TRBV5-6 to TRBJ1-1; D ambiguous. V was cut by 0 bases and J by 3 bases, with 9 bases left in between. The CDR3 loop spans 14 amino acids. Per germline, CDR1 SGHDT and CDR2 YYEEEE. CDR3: CASSLGVLDTEAFF. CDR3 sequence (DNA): TGTGCCAGCAGCTTGGGGGTGTTGGACACTGAAGCTTTCTTT.

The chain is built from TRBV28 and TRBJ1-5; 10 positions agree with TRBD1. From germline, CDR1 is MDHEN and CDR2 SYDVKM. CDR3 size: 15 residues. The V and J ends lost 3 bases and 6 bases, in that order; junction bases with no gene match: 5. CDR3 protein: CASSFDRGRGQPQHF. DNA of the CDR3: TGTGCCAGCAGTTTTGACAGGGGGCGCGGTCAGCCCCAGCATTTT.

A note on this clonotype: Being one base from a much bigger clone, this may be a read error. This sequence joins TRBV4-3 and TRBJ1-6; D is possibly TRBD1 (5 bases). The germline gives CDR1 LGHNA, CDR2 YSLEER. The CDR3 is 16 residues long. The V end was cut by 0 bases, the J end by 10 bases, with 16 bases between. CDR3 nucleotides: TGCGCCAGCAGCCAAGAGGAAAACCGGGGGAGATCACCCCTCCACTTT. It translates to CASSQEENRGRSPLHF.

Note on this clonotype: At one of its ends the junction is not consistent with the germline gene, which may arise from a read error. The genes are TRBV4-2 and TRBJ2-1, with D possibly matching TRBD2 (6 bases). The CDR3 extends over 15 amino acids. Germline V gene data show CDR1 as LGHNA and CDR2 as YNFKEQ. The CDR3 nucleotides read TGTGCCGGCAGCCTACGGGAGTCCCCCTACAATGAGCAGTTCTTC. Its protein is CAGSLRESPYNEQFF.